Listed here are 2 T cell receptor beta chains from one sample, sequenced in a study of graft-versus-host responses after intestinal transplantation. The antigens for these receptors are not known. Clones were sequenced by immunoSEQ multiplex PCR, and TCRdb holds only the in-frame ones, with some missing. The sample holds approximately 88,000 clones, under 90% seen once. The starting material was unstimulated CD4+ T cells sorted from spleen or lymph node cells, obtained before intestinal transplant. These receptors all come from a human donor who received an intestinal transplant.

The V and J genes are TRBV6-4 and TRBJ1-1; no definite D call. CDR3 length: 15 residues. V was cut by 6 bases and J by 1 base, with 15 bases left in between. CDR1 and CDR2 from the germline V gene are MRHNA and SNTAGT. CDR3 sequence (DNA): TGTGCCAGCAGGAGGGCCGGGTGGGGGAACACTGAAGCTTTCTTT. Translation: CASRRAGWGNTEAFF.

The chain has TRBV2 and TRBJ1-5, with TRBD1 matching over 9 bases. CDR1 and CDR2 (germline): SNHLY, FYNNEI. The length of the CDR3 is 15 residues. J gave up 6 bases and V 5 bases, and 8 bases lay outside the gene matches. The CDR3 is CASSTIMDRGQPQHF. CDR3 coding DNA: TGTGCCAGCAGTACCATCATGGACAGGGGTCAGCCCCAGCATTTT. Filled out from reference TRBV2 and TRBJ1-5, the complete variable domain reads EPEVTQTPSHQVTQMGQEVILRCVPISNHLYFYWYRQILGQKVEFLVSFYNNEISEKSEIFDDQFSVERPDGSNFTLKIRSTKLEDSAMYFCASSTIMDRGQPQHFGDGTRLSIL.